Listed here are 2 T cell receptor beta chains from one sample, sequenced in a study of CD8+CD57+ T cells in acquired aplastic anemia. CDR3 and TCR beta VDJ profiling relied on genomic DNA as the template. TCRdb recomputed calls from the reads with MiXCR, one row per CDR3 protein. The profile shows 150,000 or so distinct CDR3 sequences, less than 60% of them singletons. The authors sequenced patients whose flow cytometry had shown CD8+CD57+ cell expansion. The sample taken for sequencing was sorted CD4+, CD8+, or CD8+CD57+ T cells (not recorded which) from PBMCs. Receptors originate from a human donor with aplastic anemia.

CDR3 sequence (DNA): TGTGCCAACGGGGCTCCTAGGACCCAGTACTTC. This sequence encodes CANGAPRTQYF. V gene TRBV2 combines with J gene TRBJ2-5; D may correspond to TRBD1 or TRBD2 (5 bases each). The CDR3 length is 11 residues. Germline values: CDR1 SNHLY, CDR2 FYNNEI. The V end was cut by 10 bases, the J end by 7 bases, with 13 bases between.

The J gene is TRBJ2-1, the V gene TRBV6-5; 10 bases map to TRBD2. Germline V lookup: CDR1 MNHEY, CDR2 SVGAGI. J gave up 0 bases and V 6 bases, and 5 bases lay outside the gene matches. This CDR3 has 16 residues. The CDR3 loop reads CASSSAGGRSYNEQFF. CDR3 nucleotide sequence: TGTGCCAGCAGCTCAGCGGGGGGGCGCTCCTACAATGAGCAGTTCTTC.